A selection of T cell receptor beta chains follows, all from one sample in a study of T cell responses to AZD1222 COVID-19 vaccine. Clones were sequenced by immunoSEQ multiplex PCR, and TCRdb holds only the in-frame ones, with some missing. The sample has 150,000 to 180,000 clones; roughly nine tenths are singletons. Material: peripheral blood, obtained 28 days after the second AZD1222 dose. The receptors stem from an adult who received the AZD1222 COVID-19 vaccine. The CDR3 runs from the conserved cysteine through the conserved F or W. A D gene is named only where the DNA matches it firmly. A clone size is listed for some rows: how often the clone was seen (once, few, many), or a class if it is expanded.

j_call d_call cdr3_length v_call clone_size cdr3_nt cdr3_aa
TRBJ2-7 TRBD2 19 TRBV4-1 once TGCGCCAGCAGCCAAGAACCGGGACTAGCGGTTCCACTCTCCTACGAGCAGTACTTC CASSQEPGLAVPLSYEQYF
TRBJ2-5 - 18 TRBV2 - TGTGCCAGCAGTGAAGCGAGGACGGCGAGGGGGTCCCAAGAGACCCAGTACTTC CASSEARTARGSQETQYF
TRBJ1-1 - 13 TRBV7-8 - TGTGCCAGCAGCTCCAGGGTAGACACTGAAGCTTTCTTT CASSSRVDTEAFF
TRBJ2-7 TRBD2 18 TRBV7-8 - TGTGCCAGCAGCCCCAGGGGAGTAGCGGGAGCCATAACCTACGAGCAGTACTTC CASSPRGVAGAITYEQYF
TRBJ1-2 - 15 TRBV3-1/TRBV3-2 - TGTGCCAGCAGCCAAGAGGGAACAGGAAACTATGGCTACACCTTC CASSQEGTGNYGYTF
TRBJ1-6 TRBD1 14 TRBV13 once TGTGCCAGCAGCCACCTCAGGGGGAATTCACCCCTCCACTTT CASSHLRGNSPLHF
TRBJ2-2 TRBD2 18 TRBV4-1 - TGCGCCAGCAGCCAAGGGACTAGCGGGACAGCGAACACCGGGGAGCTGTTTTTT CASSQGTSGTANTGELFF
TRBJ2-2 - 16 TRBV6-5 - TGTGCCAGCAGTTACTTCGCGGGCCTAAACACCGGGGAGCTGTTTTTT CASSYFAGLNTGELFF
TRBJ2-3 TRBD2 16 TRBV14 - TGTGCCAGCAGCCAGACACTAGCGGGGGGGCCAGATACGCAGTATTTT CASSQTLAGGPDTQYF
TRBJ1-6 TRBD1 15 TRBV5-8 once TGTGCCAGCAGCATCGACAGGGGATATAATTCACCCCTCCACTTT CASSIDRGYNSPLHF
TRBJ1-2 - 12 TRBV5-5 - TGTGCCAGCAGCACTCGAATTGAGGGCTACACCTTC CASSTRIEGYTF
TRBJ1-3 - 14 TRBV11-2 - TGTGCCAGCAGCATGACCTCCTCTGGAAACACCATATATTTT CASSMTSSGNTIYF
TRBJ1-1 - 14 TRBV28 - TGTGCCAGCAGTTTGAGGCCGCGGAACACTGAAGCTTTCTTT CASSLRPRNTEAFF
TRBJ1-1 TRBD1 14 TRBV5-6 - TGTGCCAGCAGCGTTACCGGGACAGGGGTTTTGGCTTTCTTT CASSVTGTGVLAFF
TRBJ1-1 TRBD1 14 TRBV18 - TGTGCCAGCTCACCAAGGGCAGGGGGCACTGAAGCTTTCTTT CASSPRAGGTEAFF
TRBJ2-7 - 14 TRBV27 - TGTGCCAGCAGTTTCGCGTATCGACCCTACGAGCAGTACTTC CASSFAYRPYEQYF
TRBJ1-5 - 15 TRBV2 - TGTGCCAGCGGGTTGCGGCAGGGGAACAATCAGCCCCAGCATTTT CASGLRQGNNQPQHF
TRBJ2-3 TRBD2 16 TRBV19 - TGTGCCAGTAGTCGTCTAGCGGCAACTAGCACAGATACGCAGTATTTT CASSRLAATSTDTQYF
TRBJ1-2 - 13 TRBV6-2/TRBV6-3 - TGTGCCAGCAGTTACGGCAGTTGGAATGGCTACACCTTC CASSYGSWNGYTF
TRBJ2-1 - 12 TRBV7-9 - TGTGCCAGCAGCCCGCGTGGGGATGAGCAGTTCTTC CASSPRGDEQFF
TRBJ1-3 TRBD1 17 TRBV18 once TGTGCCAGCTCACCAAAGGGACAGGGTGTTTCTGGAAACACCATATATTTT CASSPKGQGVSGNTIYF
TRBJ1-2 - 13 TRBV9 few TGTGCCAGCAGCGGCGGCGGGCGTCCTGGCTACACCTTC CASSGGGRPGYTF
TRBJ1-6 - 16 TRBV30 - TGTGCCTGGAGCCACGGAGTGCTCCTCTATAATTCACCCCTCCACTTT CAWSHGVLLYNSPLHF
TRBJ2-1 TRBD1 15 TRBV15 once TGTGCCACCAGCCCTCGGGACAGCTCCTACAATGAGCAGTTCTTC CATSPRDSSYNEQFF
TRBJ1-2 - 17 TRBV19 - TGTGCCAGTAGTACAACCGGATCCTCAATCAAGTACTATGGCTACACCTTC CASSTTGSSIKYYGYTF
TRBJ2-7 - 12 TRBV18 - TGTGCCAGCTCACCAATGGGGGGCGAGCAGTACTTC CASSPMGGEQYF
TRBJ1-1 TRBD1 14 TRBV3-1/TRBV3-2 - TGTGCCAGCAGCCAAGTGACAGGGGGCGTGGGAGCTTTCTTT CASSQVTGGVGAFF
TRBJ1-2 - 13 TRBV5-4 - TGTGCCAGCAGCTTGGCAGGAAACTATGGCTACACCTTC CASSLAGNYGYTF
TRBJ1-2 - 12 TRBV10-3 - TGTGCCATCTCGTCTGGATACGATGGCTACACCTTC CAISSGYDGYTF
TRBJ2-5 TRBD1 14 TRBV6-5 - TGTGCCAGCAGAACCGGGACAGGGATAGAGACCCAGTACTTC CASRTGTGIETQYF
TRBJ2-1 TRBD2 14 TRBV29-1 - TGCAGCGCTTTAGCGGGAGGTGCCTACAATGAGCAGTTCTTC CSALAGGAYNEQFF
TRBJ1-5 - 14 TRBV10-1 once TGCGCCAGCATTCGAGGGAGTAGCAATCAGCCCCAGCATTTT CASIRGSSNQPQHF
TRBJ2-1 - 12 TRBV13 - TGTGCCAGCAGCTCGCGGGTGGGTGAGCAGTTCTTC CASSSRVGEQFF
TRBJ2-5 TRBD2 16 TRBV5-4 once TGTGCCAGCAGCCCTCAACTAGCGGGAGGGCCAGAGACCCAGTACTTC CASSPQLAGGPETQYF
TRBJ2-6 TRBD1 19 TRBV18 - TGTGCCAGCTCATCCTTCCGGGACAGGACAAACTCTGGGGCCAACGTCCTGACTTTC CASSSFRDRTNSGANVLTF
TRBJ2-7 TRBD2 15 TRBV27 - TGTGCCAGCAGTATCGTCGGTAGCGGGACCTACGAGCAGTACTTC CASSIVGSGTYEQYF
TRBJ1-3 - 12 TRBV10-1 once TGCGCCATGTCTTTCTCTGGAAACACCATATATTTT CAMSFSGNTIYF
TRBJ2-7 TRBD1 14 TRBV19 - TGTGCCAGTAGTACCCACGGGACAGGGGACGAGCAGTACTTC CASSTHGTGDEQYF
TRBJ1-2 - 13 TRBV7-9 few TGTGCCAGCAGCTTAGGCAGCCCGGGGGGCTACACCTTC CASSLGSPGGYTF
TRBJ2-1 - 15 TRBV2 - TGTGCCAGCAGTGCCAGTTACAGCTCCTACAATGAGCAGTTCTTC CASSASYSSYNEQFF
TRBJ1-2 - 15 TRBV5-1 once TGCGCCAGCAGCAGGGGTGGGGGTCTCGGCTATGGCTACACCTTC CASSRGGGLGYGYTF
TRBJ2-7 - 14 TRBV10-3 - TGTGCCATCAGTGAGCGGGGGTCAACGCTCGAGCAGTACTTC CAISERGSTLEQYF
TRBJ1-1 - 13 TRBV6-1 - TGTGCCAGCAGTGAAGCCCCCCAGACTGAAGCTTTCTTT CASSEAPQTEAFF
TRBJ1-4 TRBD1 14 TRBV30 - TGTGCCTGGATAGGGGACAGTCAAAATGAAAAACTGTTTTTT CAWIGDSQNEKLFF
TRBJ1-3 - 15 TRBV5-1 - TGCGCCAGCAGCTCCCTCGCAGGGACTGGAAACACCATATATTTT CASSSLAGTGNTIYF